These 10 T cell receptor beta chains came from one sample sequenced in a study of blood T cells in healthy people across ages (dated by TCRdb to about 2015). The library came from 5' RACE. For sequencing, an Illumina HiSeq 2500 was employed. A second about 7 to 12 cycle PCR used a sample-barcoded 5' primer and a J-beta primer mix. The public reads were reanalyzed by TCRdb: fastp trimming at Q25, MiXCR alignment, in-frame beta chains only. Each record represents a unique CDR3 protein, reported with the most common genes and DNA among its rows. The sample table shows some 640,000 distinct CDR3 sequences, and roughly 50% are seen once. The biggest ten clones account for around a third of the sample. Sequencing used blood. The receptor set was obtained from a woman aged 55-70 years in good health.

The J gene is TRBJ1-2, the V gene TRBV29-1; D is possibly TRBD1 (5 bases). Germline V gives CDR1 SQVTM, CDR2 ANQGSEA. The CDR3 has 14 amino acids. Trimming took 5 bases from V and 2 from J, leaving 15 bases between them. DNA for the CDR3: TGCAGCGTTCGACCCCAGGGCAGCAACTATGGCTACACCTTC. Translated, it gives CSVRPQGSNYGYTF.

This clonotype was found a few times. This chain joins TRBV7-2 and TRBJ2-1; 7 nucleotides line up with TRBD2. The CDR3 is made up of 16 amino acids. The trim removed 1 base at V and 9 bases at J, leaving 12 bases unmatched. CDR1 and CDR2 (germline): SGHTA, FQGNSA. The CDR3 region is CASSLEASGTLGEQFF. The CDR3 nucleotides are TGTGCCAGCAGCTTAGAGGCCAGCGGGACCCTCGGTGAGCAGTTCTTC. The full variable domain, with the rest looked up from reference TRBV7-2 and TRBJ2-1, is GAGVSQSPSNKVTEKGKDVELRCDPISGHTALYWYRQSLGQGLEFLIYFQGNSAPDKSGLPSDRFSAERTGGSVSTLTIQRTQQEDSAVYLCASSLEASGTLGEQFFGPGTRLTVL.

The chain has TRBV11-2 and TRBJ2-2, with TRBD2 as a possible D gene (5 bases). The V gene lost 7 bases and the J gene lost 6 bases, with 12 bases spanning the gap. The CDR3 extends over 13 amino acids. The V gene's germline CDR1 is SGHAT and CDR2 FQNNGV. In DNA form, the CDR3 reads TGTGCCAGCACCCTGAGGGTCCCCGGGGAGCTGTTTTTT. It translates to CASTLRVPGELFF. The complete variable domain, with remaining parts taken from reference TRBV11-2 and TRBJ2-2, reads EAGVAQSPRYKIIEKRQSVAFWCNPISGHATLYWYQQILGQGPKLLIQFQNNGVVDDSQLPKDRFSAERLKGVDSTLKIQPAKLEDSAVYLCASTLRVPGELFFGEGSRLTVL.

This clonotype appeared a few times. The V call is TRBV10-3, the J call TRBJ1-2; D is possibly TRBD1 (6 bases). Trimming took 6 bases from V and 5 from J, leaving 7 bases between them. CDR3 size: 11 residues. Germline CDR1 is ENHRY and CDR2 is SYGVKD. Here the CDR3 DNA reads TGTGCCATCAGCGACAGGTATGGCTACACCTTC. As protein: CAISDRYGYTF.

This sequence joins TRBV29-1 and TRBJ2-1, with 7 bases identical to TRBD2. V shed 4 bases, J shed 10 bases, and the junction held 7 bases outside the gene matches. This CDR3 is built from 12 residues. In germline, CDR1 is SQVTM, CDR2 ANQGSEA. In nucleotides, the CDR3 is TGCAGCGTTGCAGCGGGAAGTAGGGAGCAGTTCTTC. Translation gives CSVAAGSREQFF.

In its sample, this clonotype was seen a few times. This chain links TRBV7-2 with TRBJ2-7, with TRBD2 as a possible D gene (6 bases). The ends were cut back, 2 bases at V and 4 bases at J, with 12 bases in the middle. Per germline, CDR1 SGHTA and CDR2 FQGNSA. CDR3 size: 14 residues. For the CDR3, the DNA is TGTGCCAGCAGCTTATGGGCCAGCGGGTACGAGCAGTACTTC. Translated, it gives CASSLWASGYEQYF.

This rearrangement joins TRBV9 to TRBJ2-2, with a tentative D call TRBD1 (6 bases). V gave up 5 bases and J gave up 4 bases, with 15 bases separating them. This CDR3 is 15 amino acids long. Germline V CDR1 and CDR2: SGDLS, YYNGEE. This CDR3 is CASSARGHSTGELFF. The CDR3, as DNA: TGTGCCAGCAGTGCCAGGGGACATTCCACCGGGGAGCTGTTTTTT.

This chain joins TRBV10-3 and TRBJ2-7; D might be TRBD2 (6 bases). V shed 3 bases and J shed 7 bases, with 19 bases lying between them. CDR1 is ENHRY and CDR2 is SYGVKD in the germline V gene. The CDR3 is 15 residues long. CDR3 nucleotides: TGTGCCATCAGTGACCCCGTGGTAGCGGCCTCAGAGCAGTACTTC. Translated, it gives CAISDPVVAASEQYF.

This rearrangement joins TRBV7-2 to TRBJ2-1; TRBD2 matches 13 bases. With V trimmed by 3 bases and J by 0 bases, 5 bases remained unmatched. The CDR3 contains 18 residues. Germline V CDR1 and CDR2: SGHTA, FQGNSA. This chain's CDR3 is CASSFRWTSGSSYNEQFF. CDR3 DNA sequence: TGTGCCAGCAGCTTCAGATGGACTAGCGGGAGCTCCTACAATGAGCAGTTCTTC. Supplemented by reference TRBV7-2 and TRBJ2-1, the full variable domain reads GAGVSQSPSNKVTEKGKDVELRCDPISGHTALYWYRQSLGQGLEFLIYFQGNSAPDKSGLPSDRFSAERTGGSVSTLTIQRTQQEDSAVYLCASSFRWTSGSSYNEQFFGPGTRLTVL.

The chain is built from TRBV20-1 and TRBJ2-3; TRBD2 agrees at 12 bases. Germline-derived CDR1 and CDR2 are DFQATT and SNEGSKA (reference sequence). The CDR3 is made up of 17 amino acids. J gave up 2 bases and V 3 bases, and 9 bases lay outside the gene matches. Written as DNA, the CDR3 is TGCAGTGCTAGCGCCTCCGGACTAGCGGGAACCACAGATACGCAGTATTTT. Its translation: CSASASGLAGTTDTQYF.